A selection of T cell receptor beta chains follows, all from one sample in a study of regulatory T cells in long-lasting Graves disease. TCRdb ran MiXCR on the multiplex PCR reads and lists one entry per CDR3 protein. The sample contains 650,000 to 850,000 distinct CDR3 sequences, about 32% of which appear only once. The sequences come from peripheral blood mononuclear cells (PBMCs), collected when the disease was refractory, from a patient treated with antithyroid drugs. The receptor set was obtained from a female donor with Graves disease. Each CDR3 is given with its conserved first and last residue. Fields, in order: clone size, D gene, J gene, V gene, CDR3 DNA, CDR3 protein. D genes are given only for firm matches. A clone size is listed for some rows: how often the clone was seen (once, few, many), or a class if it is expanded.

clone size: NA
D gene: TRBD1
J gene: TRBJ1-2
V gene: TRBV14
CDR3 DNA: TGTGCCAGCAGCCCATCGGACAGGGGGTCTCATGGCTACACCTTC
CDR3 protein: CASSPSDRGSHGYTF

clone size: few
D gene: NA
J gene: TRBJ1-2
V gene: TRBV29-1
CDR3 DNA: TGCAGCGGGACCGCCGCTAACTATGGCTACACCTTC
CDR3 protein: CSGTAANYGYTF

clone size: NA
D gene: NA
J gene: TRBJ1-1
V gene: TRBV19
CDR3 DNA: TGTGCCAGTAGTATAGATACAGGGTTGAACACTGAAGCTTTCTTT
CDR3 protein: CASSIDTGLNTEAFF

clone size: NA
D gene: NA
J gene: TRBJ2-7
V gene: TRBV10-3
CDR3 DNA: TGTGCCATCAGTGAGATCGGGGAGCAGTACTTC
CDR3 protein: CAISEIGEQYF

clone size: few
D gene: NA
J gene: TRBJ1-1
V gene: TRBV11-3
CDR3 DNA: TGTGCCAGCAGCCCTGACAAGGGGTCTGAAGCTTTCTTT
CDR3 protein: CASSPDKGSEAFF

clone size: NA
D gene: TRBD1
J gene: TRBJ1-1
V gene: TRBV29-1
CDR3 DNA: TGCAGCGTTGAGAAACAGGGGGCCACTGAAGCTTTCTTT
CDR3 protein: CSVEKQGATEAFF

clone size: NA
D gene: NA
J gene: TRBJ1-5
V gene: TRBV30
CDR3 DNA: TGTGCCTGGAGTGTATCTGTGGGTGATCAGCCCCAGCATTTT
CDR3 protein: CAWSVSVGDQPQHF

clone size: few
D gene: TRBD1
J gene: TRBJ2-7
V gene: TRBV11-1
CDR3 DNA: TGTGCCAGCAGCAAGACCGGGACAGGGGTAGGCGAGCAGTACTTC
CDR3 protein: CASSKTGTGVGEQYF

clone size: NA
D gene: NA
J gene: TRBJ1-3
V gene: TRBV7-9
CDR3 DNA: TGTGCCAGCAGCCCCCCTGGGAGTCGCTCTGGAAACACCATATATTTT
CDR3 protein: CASSPPGSRSGNTIYF

clone size: NA
D gene: NA
J gene: TRBJ2-2
V gene: TRBV6-1
CDR3 DNA: TGTGCCAGCAGTGAGCAGGGGACCGGGGAGCTGTTTTTT
CDR3 protein: CASSEQGTGELFF

clone size: NA
D gene: NA
J gene: TRBJ2-7
V gene: TRBV11-2
CDR3 DNA: TGTGCCAGCAGCTTTATCTCCAGTTCCTACGAGCAGTACTTC
CDR3 protein: CASSFISSSYEQYF

clone size: few
D gene: TRBD1
J gene: TRBJ2-5
V gene: TRBV2
CDR3 DNA: TGTGCCAGCGGCGGACAGGGAGAGACCCAGTACTTC
CDR3 protein: CASGGQGETQYF

clone size: NA
D gene: NA
J gene: TRBJ2-3
V gene: TRBV28
CDR3 DNA: TGTGCCAGCAGTTTGGACGGATCCACAGATACGCAGTATTTT
CDR3 protein: CASSLDGSTDTQYF

clone size: NA
D gene: NA
J gene: TRBJ1-1
V gene: TRBV10-3
CDR3 DNA: TGTGCCATCACCGAAAGAGAGAACACTGAAGCTTTCTTT
CDR3 protein: CAITERENTEAFF

clone size: NA
D gene: TRBD1
J gene: TRBJ1-6
V gene: TRBV28
CDR3 DNA: TGTGCCAGCAGTGGGAGGACAGGGATTGGCTCACCCCTCCACTTT
CDR3 protein: CASSGRTGIGSPLHF

clone size: NA
D gene: TRBD2
J gene: TRBJ2-3
V gene: TRBV2
CDR3 DNA: TGTGCCAGCAGGCGAGCGGGAGGATCAATAAGCTTCTTTGATACGCAGTATTTT
CDR3 protein: CASRRAGGSISFFDTQYF

clone size: few
D gene: NA
J gene: TRBJ2-7
V gene: TRBV5-6
CDR3 DNA: TGTGCCAGCAGCTCCGCGACAAGTACCCCCGAGCAGTACTTC
CDR3 protein: CASSSATSTPEQYF

clone size: few
D gene: NA
J gene: TRBJ1-2
V gene: TRBV10-3
CDR3 DNA: TGTGCCATCAGTGAGCCCGCGAAGGAAGCTAACTATGGCTACACCTTC
CDR3 protein: CAISEPAKEANYGYTF

clone size: NA
D gene: NA
J gene: TRBJ1-1
V gene: TRBV24-1
CDR3 DNA: TGTGCCACCAGTGATCGGCAGGGGAAGGACACTGAAGCTTTCTTT
CDR3 protein: CATSDRQGKDTEAFF

clone size: many
D gene: TRBD1
J gene: TRBJ1-5
V gene: TRBV12-3/TRBV12-4
CDR3 DNA: TGTGCCAGCAGCGGGACAGACCTCCGGCCCCAGCATTTT
CDR3 protein: CASSGTDLRPQHF

clone size: few
D gene: NA
J gene: TRBJ2-2
V gene: TRBV5-5
CDR3 DNA: TGTGCCAGCAGCCGACGGGACACCAACACCGGGGAGCTGTTTTTT
CDR3 protein: CASSRRDTNTGELFF

clone size: NA
D gene: TRBD1
J gene: TRBJ2-7
V gene: TRBV9
CDR3 DNA: TGTGCCAGCAGCGTAGCTACTGGGGGACAGGGGGCGAGCGAGCAGTACTTC
CDR3 protein: CASSVATGGQGASEQYF

clone size: many
D gene: NA
J gene: TRBJ1-5
V gene: TRBV7-8
CDR3 DNA: TGTGCCAGCAGCTTAGCGCTGGCGGAATCCTATAGCAATCAGCCCCAGCATTTT
CDR3 protein: CASSLALAESYSNQPQHF

clone size: many
D gene: NA
J gene: TRBJ2-5
V gene: TRBV12-3/TRBV12-4
CDR3 DNA: TGTGCCAGCAGTTTAGGTTCCACCCAAGAGACCCAGTACTTC
CDR3 protein: CASSLGSTQETQYF

clone size: few
D gene: NA
J gene: TRBJ1-6
V gene: TRBV4-2
CDR3 DNA: TGTGCCAGCAGCCAAGAAGGTATAGGGATTTCACCCCTCCACTTT
CDR3 protein: CASSQEGIGISPLHF

clone size: NA
D gene: NA
J gene: TRBJ1-2
V gene: TRBV27
CDR3 DNA: TGTGCCAGCAGTTTAGGTCTTGGGGCATTCACCTTC
CDR3 protein: CASSLGLGAFTF

clone size: NA
D gene: NA
J gene: TRBJ2-7
V gene: TRBV19
CDR3 DNA: TGTGCCAGTAGTATAGTGGATGCCTACGAGCAGTACTTC
CDR3 protein: CASSIVDAYEQYF

clone size: few
D gene: NA
J gene: TRBJ2-7
V gene: TRBV13
CDR3 DNA: TGTGCCAGCAGCTTCGGGTCGGCAGGAGAATACGAGCAGTACTTC
CDR3 protein: CASSFGSAGEYEQYF

clone size: few
D gene: TRBD1
J gene: TRBJ1-1
V gene: TRBV29-1
CDR3 DNA: TGCAGCACGAAGACAGGGCAGAACACTGAAGCTTTCTTT
CDR3 protein: CSTKTGQNTEAFF

clone size: many
D gene: TRBD1
J gene: TRBJ1-4
V gene: TRBV2
CDR3 DNA: TGTGCCAGCGGTATGAGGACAGGGGGTGAAAAACTGTTTTTT
CDR3 protein: CASGMRTGGEKLFF